The present entry profiles one T cell receptor (beta chain) with its context. Its antigen is not identified. For the second PCR, which ran for roughly 7 to 11 cycles, a sample-barcoded 5' primer and a J-beta primer mix were used. Each single sample gave us at least 2.5 million CDR3-containing paired-end reads. Each CDR3 protein is one row after TCRdb ran MiXCR on the 5' RACE reads. The sample lists hundreds of thousands of distinct CDR3 sequences, 52% occurring once. These data come from a study of blood T cells in healthy people across ages. Whole-study findings and limits: While age rose, TCR beta diversity per million T cells dropped in a roughly linear way.

The germline CDR1 and CDR2 sequences are SNHLY and FYNNEI. The CDR3 length is 13 residues. With 10 bases removed from V and 0 bases from J, the gap between germline ends came to 11 bases. The draw of peripheral blood yielded roughly 10 milliliters from each donor. The sample consisted of blood. This receptor was obtained from a woman older than 75 in good health. The rearrangement joins TRBV2 to TRBJ2-3, with D possibly being TRBD2 (6 bases). CDR3 sequence (DNA): TGTGCCACCAAAGGGACTAGCACAGATACGCAGTATTTT. Its translation is CATKGTSTDTQYF.